This T cell receptor beta chain was found in a study of patients and donors after allogeneic stem cell transplantation. This clonotype was picked up a small number of times. The CDR3 contains 15 residues. Trimming removed 5 bases at V and 5 bases at J, with 16 bases between. Germline CDR1 SGHTA, CDR2 FQGTGA. MiXCR was run by TCRdb on the RT-PCR reads, yielding one entry per CDR3 protein. Here the sample spans around 70,000 distinct CDR3 sequences, approximately 26% being singletons. The chain has TRBV7-3 and TRBJ1-5, with a tentative D call TRBD1 (6 bases). The source of this sequence is a human donor who was either an allogeneic HSCT recipient or a stem cell or donor lymphocyte infusion donor (not recorded which). It is not recorded whose cells these are; they may come from a transplant donor. The sample was blood, either unsorted or a sorted T cell fraction (not recorded which). CDR3 loop: CASSQTLDSYQPQHF. CDR3 in DNA: TGTGCCAGCAGCCAAACCTTGGACAGTTATCAGCCCCAGCATTTT.